Only one count was recorded for the clone carrying this TCR beta chain. CDR1 MNHEY and CDR2 SVGAGI come from the germline V gene. The CDR3 totals 14 residues. The V and J ends lost 2 bases and 2 bases respectively, with 9 bases between them. This sample is drawn from a study of blood T cell repertoires in COVID-19. Participants reported their clinical history, and cohort assignment relied on those reports. All recovered Cohort 3 donors got two negative PCRs, got clearance, or saw symptom resolution. Clones were sequenced by immunoSEQ multiplex PCR, and TCRdb holds only the in-frame ones, with some missing. The sample has 390,000 or so clones; around four fifths are singletons.

Sequenced sample: PBMCs or T cells enriched from blood (not recorded which). The source of this sequence is a woman between 50 and 59 years old who had recovered from COVID-19. The J gene is TRBJ1-1, the V gene TRBV6-5; the D gene is possibly TRBD1 (5 bases). CDR3 bases: TGTGCCAGCAGTTACGGGGCAGCTAACACTGAAGCTTTCTTT. It yields the protein CASSYGAANTEAFF.